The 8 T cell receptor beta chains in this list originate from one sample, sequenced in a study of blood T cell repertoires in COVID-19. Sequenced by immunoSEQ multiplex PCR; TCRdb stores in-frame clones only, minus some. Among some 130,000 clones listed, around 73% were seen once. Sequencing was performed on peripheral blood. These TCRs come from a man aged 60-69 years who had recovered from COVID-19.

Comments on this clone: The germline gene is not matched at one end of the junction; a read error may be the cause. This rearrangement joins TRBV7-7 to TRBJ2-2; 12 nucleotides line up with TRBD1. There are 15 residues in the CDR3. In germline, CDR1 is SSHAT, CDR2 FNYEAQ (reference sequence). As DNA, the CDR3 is TGTGCTAGCAGCCCGGGACAGGGGGCGATCGGGGAGCTGTTTTTT. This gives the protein CASSPGQGAIGELFF.

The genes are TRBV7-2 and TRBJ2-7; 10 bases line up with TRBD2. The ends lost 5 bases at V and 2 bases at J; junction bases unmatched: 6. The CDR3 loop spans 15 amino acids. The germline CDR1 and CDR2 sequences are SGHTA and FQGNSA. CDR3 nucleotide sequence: TGTGCCAGCAGCGCTGGACTAGCGGATACCTACGAGCAGTACTTC. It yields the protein CASSAGLADTYEQYF.

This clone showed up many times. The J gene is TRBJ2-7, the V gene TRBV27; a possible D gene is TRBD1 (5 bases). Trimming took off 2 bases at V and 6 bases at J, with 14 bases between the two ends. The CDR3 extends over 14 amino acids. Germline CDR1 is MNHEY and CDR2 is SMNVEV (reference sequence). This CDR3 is CASSLAGAAAEQYF. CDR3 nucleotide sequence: TGTGCCAGCAGTTTAGCTGGGGCCGCAGCCGAGCAGTACTTC.

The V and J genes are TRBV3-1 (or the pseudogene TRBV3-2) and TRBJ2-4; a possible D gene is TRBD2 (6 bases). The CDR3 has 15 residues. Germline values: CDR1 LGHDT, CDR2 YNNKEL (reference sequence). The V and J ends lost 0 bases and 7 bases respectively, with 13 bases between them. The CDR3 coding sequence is TGTGCCAGCAGCCAAGATGGGGGGAGGTTGAACATTCAGTACTTC. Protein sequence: CASSQDGGRLNIQYF.

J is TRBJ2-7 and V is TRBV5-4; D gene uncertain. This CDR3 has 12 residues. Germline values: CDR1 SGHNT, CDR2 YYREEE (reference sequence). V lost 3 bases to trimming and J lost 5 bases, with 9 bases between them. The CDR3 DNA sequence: TGTGCCAGCAGCTCGCCGATAGACGAGCAGTACTTC. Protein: CASSSPIDEQYF.

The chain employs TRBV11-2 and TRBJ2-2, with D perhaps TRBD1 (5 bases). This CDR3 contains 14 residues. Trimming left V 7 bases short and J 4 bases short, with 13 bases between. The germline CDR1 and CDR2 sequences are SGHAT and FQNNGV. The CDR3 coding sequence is TGTGCCAGCAACTTCCTAGGGGCCACCGGGGAGCTGTTTTTT. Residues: CASNFLGATGELFF.

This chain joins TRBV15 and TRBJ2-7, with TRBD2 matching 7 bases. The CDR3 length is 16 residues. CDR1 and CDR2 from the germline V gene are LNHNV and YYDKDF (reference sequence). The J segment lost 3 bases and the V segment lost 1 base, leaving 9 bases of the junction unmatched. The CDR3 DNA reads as TGTGCCACCAGCAGAGGGGGGAGGGCCACCAGCTACGAGCAGTACTTC. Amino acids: CATSRGGRATSYEQYF.

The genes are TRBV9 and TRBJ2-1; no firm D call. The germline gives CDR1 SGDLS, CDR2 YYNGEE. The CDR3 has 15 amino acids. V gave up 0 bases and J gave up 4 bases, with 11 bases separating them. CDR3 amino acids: CASSVADSGYNEQFF. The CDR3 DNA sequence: TGTGCCAGCAGCGTAGCAGACTCCGGGTACAATGAGCAGTTCTTC.